Below, 26 T cell receptor beta chains from the same sample are listed, as sequenced in a study of blood T cells in healthy people across ages. A sample-barcoded 5' primer and a J-beta primer mix were used in a second PCR of roughly 7 to 12 cycles. From the 5' RACE reads, TCRdb called clonotypes with MiXCR, one entry per CDR3 protein. The sample shows over a million distinct CDR3 sequences, 35% to 45% of them seen only once. Sequences were obtained from blood. These receptors were obtained from a woman aged 18-29 years in good health.

The rearrangement links TRBV7-2 to TRBJ2-7; the match to TRBD2 covers 9 bases. The V gene end was trimmed by 4 bases and the J gene end by 5 bases; junction bases not matched to a gene: 9. The CDR3 is made up of 15 amino acids. Looked up from germline, CDR1 is SGHTA and CDR2 is FQGNSA. The CDR3 region is CASSWEREAIHEQYF. The CDR3 nucleotides are TGTGCCAGCAGCTGGGAGCGGGAGGCCATTCACGAGCAGTACTTC.

This clonotype has a handful of counts. J is TRBJ2-1 and V is TRBV20-1; a weak D match, TRBD2 (5 bases). From germline, CDR1 is DFQATT and CDR2 SNEGSKA (reference sequence). Trimming left V 0 bases short and J 2 bases short, with 11 bases between. CDR3 size: 15 residues. As DNA, the CDR3 is TGCAGTGCTAGAGATGTGGCAGCGGCCTACAATGAGCAGTTCTTC. This translates into CSARDVAAAYNEQFF.

This clonotype was recorded at least ten times. The chain has TRBV29-1 and TRBJ2-5, with a possible D match to TRBD2 (5 bases). The germline gives CDR1 SQVTM, CDR2 ANQGSEA. The CDR3 extends over 12 amino acids. Trimming stripped 7 bases from V and 5 bases from J, with 14 bases between. The CDR3 nucleotides read TGCAGCGGCGCCGGACTCCGTGAGACCCAGTACTTC. It codes for CSGAGLRETQYF.

The chain links TRBV24-1 to TRBJ2-3; 12 bases agree with TRBD2. Germline values: CDR1 KGHDR, CDR2 SFDVKD. V dropped 2 bases and J dropped 6; count of bases not matched to a gene: 5. The CDR3 loop spans 16 amino acids. CDR3 region: CATSDSTSGRVDTQYF. The CDR3 DNA sequence: TGTGCCACCAGTGATTCGACTAGCGGGAGAGTGGATACGCAGTATTTT.

V is TRBV10-3 and J is TRBJ2-7, with a weak D call TRBD2 (6 bases). Germline CDR1 and CDR2: ENHRY and SYGVKD. The CDR3 has 17 residues. Trimming cost V 0 bases and J 0 bases, with 15 bases left between them. The CDR3 DNA reads as TGTGCCATCAGTGAGTCGGAGGGGACCAGGAGCTCCTACGAGCAGTACTTC. As protein: CAISESEGTRSSYEQYF.

The chain uses TRBV11-2 and TRBJ1-1; D call uncertain. The germline V gene encodes CDR1 SGHAT and CDR2 FQNNGV. Between the trimmed V and J ends, which lost 5 bases and 0 bases, there was a span of 13 bases. The CDR3 covers 15 residues. CDR3 nucleotides: TGTGCCAGCAGCCCCGTGGCGAACGTGAACACTGAAGCTTTCTTT. Amino acids: CASSPVANVNTEAFF.

The chain combines TRBV11-2 with TRBJ2-6; 7 bases map to TRBD1. Trimming took 1 base from V and 0 from J; bases not matched to a gene: 9. The CDR3 totals 19 residues. CDR1 and CDR2 (germline): SGHAT, FQNNGV. The CDR3 spells CASSLVSGTALSGANVLTF. DNA for the CDR3: TGTGCCAGCAGCTTAGTGTCAGGGACAGCCCTCTCTGGGGCCAACGTCCTGACTTTC.

This clonotype was picked up a small number of times. The V call is TRBV3-1, the J call TRBJ2-1; maybe TRBD2 (6 bases). V dropped 1 base and J dropped 6 bases, with 16 bases sitting between them. The CDR3 loop spans 16 amino acids. CDR1 LGHDT and CDR2 YNNKEL come from the germline V gene (reference sequence). The CDR3: CASSQGRRGSINEQFF. The CDR3 nucleotides read TGTGCCAGCAGCCAAGGGCGGCGGGGATCTATCAATGAGCAGTTCTTC.

The rearrangement links TRBV2 to TRBJ2-1, with 13 bases that match TRBD2. The ends lost 8 bases at V and 4 bases at J; junction bases unmatched: 5. This CDR3 has 15 amino acids. The V gene's germline CDR1 is SNHLY and CDR2 FYNNEI. The DNA for the CDR3 is TGTGCCAGCCTCCGGACTAGCGGGGGTTACAATGAGCAGTTCTTC. Translation gives CASLRTSGGYNEQFF. The variable domain in full, with the rest retrieved from reference TRBV2 and TRBJ2-1, is EPEVTQTPSHQVTQMGQEVILRCVPISNHLYFYWYRQILGQKVEFLVSFYNNEISEKSEIFDDQFSVERPDGSNFTLKIRSTKLEDSAMYFCASLRTSGGYNEQFFGPGTRLTVL.

This chain joins TRBV5-1 and TRBJ1-2, with D possibly matching TRBD1 (6 bases). The CDR3 contains 14 residues. V was trimmed by 0 bases and J by 4 bases, leaving 10 bases between them. CDR1 is SGHRS, CDR2 YFSETQ, per germline. DNA for the CDR3: TGCGCCAGCAGCTTGGTACAGGGACTCTATGGCTACACCTTC. This translates into CASSLVQGLYGYTF.

This chain connects TRBV9 to TRBJ2-5; 7 positions match TRBD1. V shed 5 bases, J shed 2 bases, and the junction held 9 bases outside the gene matches. Germline CDR1 SGDLS, CDR2 YYNGEE. The CDR3 runs 15 residues. CDR3 in amino acids: CASSSEPGQQETQYF. The CDR3, as DNA: TGTGCCAGCAGTTCCGAACCGGGACAGCAAGAGACCCAGTACTTC.

This rearrangement joins TRBV9 to TRBJ1-5; TRBD1 matches at 8 bases. Per the germline V gene, CDR1 is SGDLS and CDR2 is YYNGEE. The V segment lost 4 bases and the J segment 7 bases; nucleotides outside the gene matches: 7. The CDR3 is made up of 14 amino acids. This CDR3 reads CASSPGQAGQPQHF. For the CDR3, the DNA is TGTGCCAGCAGCCCGGGACAGGCTGGGCAGCCCCAGCATTTT.

The CDR3 DNA reads TGTGCCAGCAGTTATCACGAATCGAACACCGGGGAGCTGTTTTTT. It is translated as CASSYHESNTGELFF. The chain links TRBV6-2 or TRBV6-3 to TRBJ2-2; D is unresolved. Germline V gives CDR1 MNHEY, CDR2 SVGEGT. Trimming took off 3 bases at V and 0 bases at J, with 8 bases between the two ends. This CDR3 is built from 15 residues.

This clonotype was observed a handful of times. The chain employs TRBV18 and TRBJ2-4, with 8 bases fitting TRBD1. TRBJ2-7 explains the end of the DNA better; the J call may be wrong. In germline, CDR1 is KGHSH, CDR2 LQKENI. This CDR3 region has 13 residues. The CDR3 nucleotides are TGTGCCAGCTCACCTGCAGACAGGGGCGAGCAGTACTTC. The encoded protein is CASSPADRGEQYF.

This clonotype appeared a few times. The rearrangement uses TRBV28 and TRBJ2-5, with no clear D. The CDR3 spans 14 residues. Per germline, CDR1 MDHEN and CDR2 SYDVKM. Trimming removed 5 bases from V and 0 bases from J, with 10 bases in between. The CDR3 loop is CASSAVPDQETQYF. The CDR3 DNA sequence: TGTGCCAGCAGTGCCGTCCCCGACCAAGAGACCCAGTACTTC.

Details on this clonotype: Mismatch with germline at one junction end may stem from a read error. V usage is TRBV12-3 or TRBV12-4 and J usage is TRBJ1-1; tentatively, D is TRBD1 (6 bases). This CDR3 region has 14 residues. The CDR3 nucleotides are TGTGCCAGCTGGGCCGAGGGGCGGGACACTGAAACTTTCTTT. It specifies CASWAEGRDTETFF.

Only a few counts were recorded for this clonotype. The chain uses TRBV6-5 and TRBJ1-4; D possibly corresponds to TRBD1 (5 bases). The CDR3 has 16 residues. Germline loops: CDR1 MNHEY, CDR2 SVGAGI. The V gene lost 3 bases and the J gene lost 0 bases, with 11 bases spanning the gap. The CDR3 is CASSYGAVATNEKLFF. The CDR3 coding sequence is TGTGCCAGCAGTTATGGGGCGGTTGCAACTAATGAAAAACTGTTTTTT.

This clonotype has more than one count but fewer than ten. The chain uses TRBV6-5 and TRBJ1-1, with 7 bases fitting TRBD1. In germline, CDR1 is MNHEY, CDR2 SVGAGI. The CDR3 sequence is 15 residues long. V lost 0 bases to trimming and J lost 7 bases; unmatched junction nucleotides: 8. In DNA form, the CDR3 reads TGTGCCAGCAGTTACTCGATGGCAGGGGGAATTGAAGCTTTCTTT. Protein: CASSYSMAGGIEAFF.

J is TRBJ1-1 and V is TRBV29-1; no definite D call. V dropped 1 base and J dropped 3 bases, with 12 bases sitting between them. Germline CDR1 is SQVTM and CDR2 is ANQGSEA. The CDR3 sequence is 14 residues long. Here the CDR3 DNA reads TGCAGCGTTGAAGTTCCGACTTTATACACTGAAGCTTTCTTT. Its translation is CSVEVPTLYTEAFF.

This clonotype was detected only once. This chain joins TRBV11-3 and TRBJ2-5; no firm D call. CDR1 and CDR2 from the germline V gene are SGHNT and YENEEA. This CDR3 is 14 amino acids long. V gave up 1 base and J gave up 3 bases, with 9 bases separating them. The CDR3 bases are TGTGCCAGCAGCTTAGGTTCTAGGGAAGAGACCCAGTACTTC. Protein sequence: CASSLGSREETQYF.

The chain links TRBV9 to TRBJ2-5; 8 bases map to TRBD2. The germline V gene encodes CDR1 SGDLS and CDR2 YYNGEE. V lost 2 bases, J lost 4 bases, and 7 bases stayed unmatched. This CDR3 comprises 15 residues. The CDR3 loop reads CASSVSGSEGETQYF. The CDR3 DNA sequence: TGTGCCAGCAGCGTGAGCGGGAGCGAAGGAGAGACCCAGTACTTC.

The V call is TRBV24-1, the J call TRBJ2-6; D uncertain. The CDR3 is 14 residues long. Trimming removed 5 bases from V and 0 bases from J, with 4 bases in between. CDR1 is KGHDR and CDR2 is SFDVKD in the germline V gene. Here the CDR3 reads CATSGASGANVLTF. DNA for the CDR3: TGTGCCACCAGTGGGGCCTCTGGGGCCAACGTCCTGACTTTC.

This clonotype came up a few times. The chain uses TRBV20-1 and TRBJ2-7, with D possibly matching TRBD1 (6 bases). The end of the DNA is better explained by TRBJ2-5, so the J call may be wrong. This CDR3 has 15 residues. From germline, CDR1 is DFQATT and CDR2 SNEGSKA (reference sequence). The CDR3, as DNA: TGCAGTGCTAGGCCCCTCCAGGGGAGTTCGGAGACCCAGTACTTC. It translates to CSARPLQGSSETQYF.

The chain couples TRBV7-2 to TRBJ2-1; D not resolved. Germline values: CDR1 SGHTA, CDR2 FQGNSA. Trimming removed 1 base at V and 2 bases at J, with 9 bases between. This CDR3 region has 15 residues. CDR3 loop: CASSLGRITYNEQFF. CDR3 DNA sequence: TGTGCCAGCAGCTTAGGGCGGATCACCTACAATGAGCAGTTCTTC.

Only a few counts were recorded for this clonotype. This chain uses TRBV20-1 with TRBJ2-3; D is tentatively TRBD1 or TRBD2 (5 bases each). This CDR3 contains 15 residues. V was trimmed by 2 bases and J by 2 bases, leaving 14 bases between them. Germline CDR1 DFQATT, CDR2 SNEGSKA (reference sequence). The chain's CDR3 is CSARLKEGPTDTQYF. The CDR3, as DNA: TGCAGTGCTAGATTGAAAGAGGGGCCCACAGATACGCAGTATTTT.

This clonotype was detected once. The chain recombines TRBV3-1 with TRBJ2-7; TRBD2 agrees at 11 bases. The CDR3 contains 16 residues. From germline, CDR1 is LGHDT and CDR2 YNNKEL (reference sequence). Trimming cost V 3 bases and J 2 bases; bases outside gene matches: 6. The CDR3 DNA reads TGTGCCAGCAGCCACGGTAGCGGGAGGGCGGCCTACGAGCAGTACTTC. Its protein is CASSHGSGRAAYEQYF.